The 32 T cell receptor beta chains reported below all come from one sample, sequenced in a study of cytomegalovirus exposure and HLA in healthy donors. 13 Jbeta primers and 60 Vbeta primers were used for the PCR. Repertoires were generated with immunoSEQ multiplex PCR, while TCRdb's copy carries only in-frame clones and drops some. The profile covers around 130,000 clones, with 81% appearing a single time and 1.5% to 2% taken by the ten largest. Sequencing input: PBMCs. The source of these receptors is a man aged 35 to 55 in good health and CMV-seronegative.

The chain has TRBV6-5 and TRBJ1-2, with D maybe TRBD1 (6 bases). In germline, CDR1 is MNHEY, CDR2 SVGAGI. V lost 4 bases, J lost 4 bases, and 10 bases lay in between. The CDR3 is 13 residues long. CDR3 coding DNA: TGTGCCAGCAGTTTATCACAGGGCTATGGCTACACCTTC. Its protein is CASSLSQGYGYTF.

The rearrangement uses TRBV2 and TRBJ1-5, with 8 bases identical to TRBD1. Per the germline V gene, CDR1 is SNHLY and CDR2 is FYNNEI. The CDR3 is 14 amino acids. V was pared by 7 bases and J by 5 bases, with 7 bases of the junction left unmatched. The CDR3 coding sequence is TGTGCCAGCAAGATCCAGGGGGCCCATCAGCCCCAGCATTTT. Its translation: CASKIQGAHQPQHF.

The gene calls are TRBV7-7 and TRBJ2-5; 12 nucleotides match TRBD2. There are 18 residues in the CDR3. The trim removed 2 bases at V and 4 bases at J, leaving 11 bases unmatched. The V gene's germline CDR1 is SSHAT and CDR2 FNYEAQ (reference sequence). The CDR3, as DNA: TGTGCCAGCAGCTTAACTTTTGCACTAGCGGGGGGTGTAGAGACCCAGTACTTC. It encodes CASSLTFALAGGVETQYF.

The gene calls are TRBV19 and TRBJ1-1; TRBD1 aligns across 7 bases. J lost 1 base, V lost 5 bases, and 10 bases had no gene match. Germline V gene sequence: CDR1 LNHDA, CDR2 SQIVND (reference sequence). There are 16 residues in the CDR3. CDR3 residues: CASSSWTGGPNTEAFF. CDR3 DNA: TGTGCCAGTAGTTCATGGACAGGTGGGCCGAACACTGAAGCTTTCTTT.

The J gene is TRBJ2-7, the V gene TRBV7-2; TRBD2 agrees at 9 bases. Germline CDR1 reads SGHTA; CDR2 reads FQGNSA. The V and J ends lost 5 bases and 4 bases, in that order; junction bases with no gene match: 12. The CDR3 is made up of 16 amino acids. CDR3 coding DNA: TGTGCCAGCAGCGGCCAAAGCGGGAGGCCCCGATACGAGCAGTACTTC. Translating gives CASSGQSGRPRYEQYF. Combining the CDR3 with reference TRBV7-2 and TRBJ2-7 gives the whole variable domain GAGVSQSPSNKVTEKGKDVELRCDPISGHTALYWYRQSLGQGLEFLIYFQGNSAPDKSGLPSDRFSAERTGGSVSTLTIQRTQQEDSAVYLCASSGQSGRPRYEQYFGPGTRLTVT.

The chain employs TRBV19 and TRBJ1-3; D is ambiguous. The V gene's germline CDR1 is LNHDA and CDR2 SQIVND (reference sequence). The CDR3 covers 13 residues. V was pared by 3 bases and J by 0 bases, with 3 bases between. The CDR3 DNA reads TGTGCCAGTAGTATCAGCTCTGGAAACACCATATATTTT. Its translation: CASSISSGNTIYF. The full variable domain, its missing parts supplied by reference TRBV19 and TRBJ1-3, is DGGITQSPKYLFRKEGQNVTLSCEQNLNHDAMYWYRQDPGQGLRLIYYSQIVNDFQKGDIAEGYSVSREKKESFPLTVTSAQKNPTAFYLCASSISSGNTIYFGEGSWLTVV.

The chain combines TRBV19 with TRBJ1-5; possible D gene TRBD1, 5 bases. This CDR3 has 14 residues. The V end lost 10 bases, the J end lost 9 bases, and 22 bases lay between the germline ends. The germline V gene encodes CDR1 LNHDA and CDR2 SQIVND (reference sequence). The CDR3 reads CATTSTASPSPQHF. In DNA form, the CDR3 reads TGTGCCACTACCTCGACAGCTTCCCCCTCGCCCCAGCATTTT.

The chain links TRBV10-2 to TRBJ2-1; 9 bases line up with TRBD2. Trimming removed 5 bases from V and 9 bases from J; junction bases left unmatched: 11. Germline V lookup: CDR1 WSHSY, CDR2 SAAADI. CDR3 length: 15 amino acids. In nucleotides, the CDR3 is TGCGCCAGCAGTCCAGTACTAGCGGGCACGGGTGAGCAGTTCTTC. This sequence encodes CASSPVLAGTGEQFF.

The CDR3 DNA is TGTGCCGTGGAGCGGGCGGGCTACGAGCAGTACTTC. It specifies CAVERAGYEQYF. V and J are TRBV28 and TRBJ2-7; D may be TRBD2 (6 bases). V lost 11 bases and J 3 bases, leaving 14 bases between the germline ends. CDR1 and CDR2 from the germline V gene are MDHEN and SYDVKM. This CDR3 has 12 amino acids. The full variable domain, rest sourced from reference TRBV28 and TRBJ2-7, is DVKVTQSSRYLVKRTGEKVFLECVQDMDHENMFWYRQDPGLGLRLIYFSYDVKMKEKGDIPEGYSVSREKKERFSLILESASTNQTSMYLCAVERAGYEQYFGPGTRLTVT.

The V gene is TRBV5-1, the J gene TRBJ2-3; TRBD2 aligns across 10 bases. Germline assignment: CDR1 SGHRS and CDR2 YFSETQ. This CDR3 region has 17 residues. V was pared by 1 base and J by 2 bases, with 7 bases of the junction left unmatched. The CDR3 here is CASSLRGLAGDTDTQYF. The DNA for the CDR3 is TGCGCCAGCAGCTTGCGGGGTCTAGCGGGAGACACAGATACGCAGTATTTT.

V usage is TRBV27 and J usage is TRBJ1-2, with a weak D call TRBD1 (5 bases). The V end was cut by 0 bases, the J end by 7 bases, with 15 bases between. Germline assignment: CDR1 MNHEY and CDR2 SMNVEV (reference sequence). This CDR3 region has 15 residues. CDR3: CASSLSFPGLSGYTF. CDR3 bases: TGTGCCAGCAGTTTATCTTTTCCAGGGTTGAGTGGCTACACCTTC.

The gene calls are TRBV7-6 and TRBJ2-5; 12 bases agree with TRBD1. CDR3 length: 16 residues. Germline-derived CDR1 and CDR2 are SGHVS and FNYEAQ. Trimming cost V 5 bases and J 4 bases; bases outside gene matches: 8. The chain's CDR3 is CASSQTGTGGPETQYF. The CDR3 region has the DNA TGTGCCAGCAGCCAGACCGGGACAGGGGGCCCAGAGACCCAGTACTTC.

The V call is TRBV10-1, the J call TRBJ1-1; D gene unclear. CDR1 and CDR2 from the germline V gene are WNHNN and SYGVQD (reference sequence). This CDR3 spans 18 amino acids. Trimming cost V 2 bases and J 1 base, with 20 bases left between them. The DNA for the CDR3 is TGCGCCAGCAGTGAGACAATTGTCTCGGGAGGAGGGAACACTGAAGCTTTCTTT. Its translation: CASSETIVSGGGNTEAFF.

V and J are TRBV27 and TRBJ1-5; D might be TRBD1 (5 bases). The germline V gene has CDR1 MNHEY and CDR2 SMNVEV (reference sequence). Between the trimmed V and J ends, which lost 5 bases and 1 base, there was a span of 18 bases. This CDR3 has 17 residues. DNA of the CDR3: TGTGCCAGCAGTCCCATCCGCGGGGCCGCGAGCAATCAGCCCCAGCATTTT. Amino acid sequence: CASSPIRGAASNQPQHF.

J is TRBJ2-7 and V is TRBV28; possible D gene TRBD1, 6 bases. Trimming removed 6 bases at V and 0 bases at J, with 18 bases between. From germline, CDR1 is MDHEN and CDR2 SYDVKM. The CDR3 runs to 16 residues. The CDR3 nucleotides read TGTGCCAGCAGGGATGCGGCGGCAGGGGTCTCCTACGAGCAGTACTTC. Its protein is CASRDAAAGVSYEQYF.

This chain joins TRBV19 and TRBJ2-5; TRBD1 agrees at 8 bases. Trimming at V came to 6 bases and at J to 1 base, leaving 4 bases not matched to a gene. CDR1 LNHDA and CDR2 SQIVND come from the germline V gene (reference sequence). CDR3 length: 14 amino acids. The CDR3 nucleotides read TGTGCCAGTAGGCGGGACAGGAGCCAAGAGACCCAGTACTTC. It translates to CASRRDRSQETQYF.

The chain is built from TRBV4-3 and TRBJ2-1; D perhaps matches TRBD2 (6 bases). This CDR3 has 17 amino acids. Germline V gene data show CDR1 as LGHNA and CDR2 as YSLEER. V lost 1 base to trimming and J lost 4 bases, with 17 bases between them. CDR3: CASSQGPAGQIYNEQFF. DNA of the CDR3: TGCGCCAGCAGCCAAGGTCCAGCGGGTCAGATTTACAATGAGCAGTTCTTC.

The chain's CDR3 is CASSESDRKDLYEQYF. As DNA, the CDR3 is TGCGCCAGCAGTGAGTCTGACAGAAAAGACTTGTACGAGCAGTACTTC. J is TRBJ2-5 and V is TRBV10-1; D is possibly TRBD1 (5 bases). The J call may not be correct, given that the DNA end is closer to TRBJ2-7. The CDR3 consists of 16 residues. In germline, CDR1 is WNHNN, CDR2 SYGVQD (reference sequence).

J is TRBJ1-2 and V is TRBV30, with 8 bases that match TRBD1. CDR1 GTSNPN and CDR2 SVGIG come from the germline V gene (reference sequence). The CDR3 is made up of 14 amino acids. J was trimmed by 3 bases and V by 2 bases; bases with no gene match: 5. The CDR3 region is CAWSPGGAYYGYTF. The CDR3 DNA reads TGTGCCTGGAGTCCAGGGGGCGCGTACTATGGCTACACCTTC.

The rearrangement joins TRBV11-2 to TRBJ2-2; 8 positions agree with TRBD2. Germline loops: CDR1 SGHAT, CDR2 FQNNGV. The CDR3 length is 15 residues. V shed 5 bases and J 4 bases; nucleotides not matched to a gene: 6. The CDR3 loop reads CASSPGTRFTGELFF. The CDR3 DNA reads TGTGCCAGCAGCCCAGGGACTAGGTTCACCGGGGAGCTGTTTTTT.

The chain couples TRBV2 to TRBJ2-5; a weak D match, TRBD1 (5 bases). The CDR3 runs 14 residues. V dropped 4 bases and J dropped 5 bases, with 14 bases sitting between them. CDR1 and CDR2 (germline): SNHLY, FYNNEI. The chain's CDR3 is CASSVLGAKETQYF. CDR3 nucleotides: TGTGCCAGCAGTGTGCTAGGGGCCAAGGAGACCCAGTACTTC.

V is TRBV4-3 and J is TRBJ1-4; tentatively, D is TRBD1 (5 bases). V gave up 0 bases and J gave up 5 bases, with 10 bases separating them. This CDR3 comprises 15 residues. CDR1 is LGHNA and CDR2 is YSLEER in the germline V gene. The CDR3 reads CASSQDPGRNEKLFF. The DNA of the CDR3 is TGCGCCAGCAGCCAAGATCCAGGGAGGAATGAAAAACTGTTTTTT.

This chain connects TRBV27 to TRBJ2-7, with D maybe TRBD2 (7 bases). The CDR3 has 15 residues. CDR1 and CDR2 (germline): MNHEY, SMNVEV (reference sequence). The ends were cut back, 6 bases at V and 1 base at J, with 16 bases in the middle. The CDR3 protein is CASRLGGAASYEQYF. The CDR3 DNA sequence: TGTGCCAGCAGACTTGGGGGGGCGGCTTCCTACGAGCAGTACTTC.

The CDR3 DNA follows: TGTGCCAGCAGCAATCAGGTGAACACTGAAGCTTTCTTT. Encoded protein: CASSNQVNTEAFF. The rearrangement joins TRBV7-6 to TRBJ1-1, with D unresolved. The CDR3 sequence is 13 residues long. The V gene lost 5 bases and the J gene lost 0 bases, with 7 bases spanning the gap. Germline V gives CDR1 SGHVS, CDR2 FNYEAQ. Combining the CDR3 with reference TRBV7-6 and TRBJ1-1 gives the whole variable domain GAGVSQSPRYKVTKRGQDVALRCDPISGHVSLYWYRQALGQGPEFLTYFNYEAQQDKSGLPNDRFSAERPEGSISTLTIQRTEQRDSAMYRCASSNQVNTEAFFGQGTRLTVV.

DNA for the CDR3: TGCGCCAGCAGCAGCATACAGGGCCCGGTGGGGACCCAGTACTTC. Protein product: CASSSIQGPVGTQYF. The V call is TRBV5-1, the J call TRBJ2-5; a possible D gene is TRBD1 (6 bases). CDR1 SGHRS and CDR2 YFSETQ come from the germline V gene. The CDR3 extends over 15 amino acids. The ends were cut back, 4 bases at V and 7 bases at J, with 20 bases in the middle.

The V and J genes are TRBV5-8 and TRBJ1-2; unclear D gene. The CDR3 totals 13 residues. The germline V gene has CDR1 SGHTS and CDR2 YDEGEE. Trimming shortened V by 1 base and J by 4 bases, and 8 bases separated the two germline ends. The CDR3 loop is CASSLSGLYGYTF. In DNA, the CDR3 is TGTGCCAGCAGCTTGAGTGGACTCTATGGCTACACCTTC.

The sample holds a few counts of this clone. This chain joins TRBV7-2 and TRBJ1-2; 9 nucleotides align to TRBD1. The germline V gene has CDR1 SGHTA and CDR2 FQGNSA. This CDR3 spans 15 amino acids. Trimming took 5 bases from V and 0 from J; bases not matched to a gene: 4. In nucleotides, the CDR3 is TGTGCCAGCAGCGCGGGACAGGGATCTAACTATGGCTACACCTTC. This sequence encodes CASSAGQGSNYGYTF.

This clone has only a few counts. This chain links TRBV19 with TRBJ1-2, with 7 bases lining up with TRBD1. With 4 bases clipped from V and 8 bases from J, the junction kept 7 bases outside the gene matches. The germline V gene encodes CDR1 LNHDA and CDR2 SQIVND (reference sequence). The CDR3 runs 13 residues. CDR3 bases: TGTGCCAGTAGTAGAGGGGGCTCGGAGGGCTACACCTTC. Its protein product is CASSRGGSEGYTF. The full variable domain, with the rest looked up from reference TRBV19 and TRBJ1-2, is DGGITQSPKYLFRKEGQNVTLSCEQNLNHDAMYWYRQDPGQGLRLIYYSQIVNDFQKGDIAEGYSVSREKKESFPLTVTSAQKNPTAFYLCASSRGGSEGYTFGSGTRLTVV.

The chain joins TRBV9 to TRBJ2-1; 11 bases match TRBD1. In germline, CDR1 is SGDLS, CDR2 YYNGEE. The CDR3 spans 18 residues. Trimming removed 4 bases from V and 8 bases from J; junction bases left unmatched: 17. The CDR3 DNA reads TGTGCCAGCAGCCCCCACGGTTATCCGGGACAGGGGGGGGATGAGCAGTTCTTC. This sequence encodes CASSPHGYPGQGGDEQFF.

The J gene is TRBJ2-5, the V gene TRBV27, with 7 bases that match TRBD1. Losses at the gene ends were 8 bases for V and 4 bases for J; bases not matched to a gene: 13. The V gene's germline CDR1 is MNHEY and CDR2 SMNVEV (reference sequence). The CDR3 loop spans 15 amino acids. The CDR3 reads CASSLKGARGETQYF. The CDR3 region has the DNA TGTGCCAGCTCACTTAAGGGGGCGCGAGGAGAGACCCAGTACTTC.

The J gene is TRBJ1-6, the V gene TRBV28; TRBD1 is a possible D gene (5 bases). The V gene's germline CDR1 is MDHEN and CDR2 SYDVKM. Trimming left V 2 bases short and J 8 bases short, with 16 bases between. This CDR3 spans 16 amino acids. The CDR3 DNA follows: TGTGCCAGCAGTTTAGGGGGGTCGGGGGGTGATTCACCCCTCCACTTT. It encodes CASSLGGSGGDSPLHF.

The chain joins TRBV6-5 to TRBJ2-1, with 13 bases identical to TRBD2. Germline CDR1 MNHEY, CDR2 SVGAGI. CDR3 length equals 16 residues. V lost 2 bases, J lost 7 bases, and 5 bases stayed unmatched. CDR3 coding DNA: TGTGCCAGCAGTTACGAGACTAGCGGGAGGTCAAATGAGCAGTTCTTC. This gives the protein CASSYETSGRSNEQFF.